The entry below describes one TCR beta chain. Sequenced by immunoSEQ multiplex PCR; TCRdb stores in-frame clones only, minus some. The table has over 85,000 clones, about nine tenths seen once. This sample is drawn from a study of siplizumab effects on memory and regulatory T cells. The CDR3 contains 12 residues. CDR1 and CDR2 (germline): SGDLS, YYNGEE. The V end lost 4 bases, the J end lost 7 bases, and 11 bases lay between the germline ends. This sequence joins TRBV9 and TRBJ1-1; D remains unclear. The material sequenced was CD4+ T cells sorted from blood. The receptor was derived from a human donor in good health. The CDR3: CASSPNGYEAFF. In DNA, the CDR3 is TGTGCCAGCAGCCCGAATGGATATGAAGCTTTCTTT.